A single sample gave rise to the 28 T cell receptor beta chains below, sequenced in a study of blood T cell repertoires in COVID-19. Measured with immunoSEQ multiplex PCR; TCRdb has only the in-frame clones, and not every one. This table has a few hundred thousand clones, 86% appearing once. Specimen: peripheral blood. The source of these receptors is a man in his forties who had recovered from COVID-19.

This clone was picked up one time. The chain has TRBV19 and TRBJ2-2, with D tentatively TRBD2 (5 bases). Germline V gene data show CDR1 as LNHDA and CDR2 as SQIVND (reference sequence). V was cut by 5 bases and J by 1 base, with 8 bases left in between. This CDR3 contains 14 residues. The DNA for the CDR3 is TGTGCCAGTAGTCCCGGGGTGAACACCGGGGAGCTGTTTTTT. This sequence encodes CASSPGVNTGELFF. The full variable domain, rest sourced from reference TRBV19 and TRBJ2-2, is DGGITQSPKYLFRKEGQNVTLSCEQNLNHDAMYWYRQDPGQGLRLIYYSQIVNDFQKGDIAEGYSVSREKKESFPLTVTSAQKNPTAFYLCASSPGVNTGELFFGEGSRLTVL.

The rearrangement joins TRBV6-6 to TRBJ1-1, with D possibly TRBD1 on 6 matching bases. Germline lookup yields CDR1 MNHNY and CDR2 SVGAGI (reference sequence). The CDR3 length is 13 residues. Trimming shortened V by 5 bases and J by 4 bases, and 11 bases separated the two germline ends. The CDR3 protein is CASSRNRATEAFF. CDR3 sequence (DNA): TGTGCCAGCAGTAGAAACAGGGCCACTGAAGCTTTCTTT.

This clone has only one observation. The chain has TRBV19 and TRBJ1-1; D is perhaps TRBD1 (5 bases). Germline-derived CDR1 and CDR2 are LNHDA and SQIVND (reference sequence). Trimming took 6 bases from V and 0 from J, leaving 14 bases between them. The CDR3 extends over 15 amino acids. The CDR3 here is CASSRTRTVNTEAFF. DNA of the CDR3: TGTGCCAGTAGCAGGACAAGGACCGTGAACACTGAAGCTTTCTTT.

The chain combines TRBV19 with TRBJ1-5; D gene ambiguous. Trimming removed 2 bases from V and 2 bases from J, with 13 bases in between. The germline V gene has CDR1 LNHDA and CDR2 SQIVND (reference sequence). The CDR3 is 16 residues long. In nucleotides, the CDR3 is TGTGCCAGTAGTATACCCCAGAATGTCCGCAATCAGCCCCAGCATTTT. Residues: CASSIPQNVRNQPQHF.

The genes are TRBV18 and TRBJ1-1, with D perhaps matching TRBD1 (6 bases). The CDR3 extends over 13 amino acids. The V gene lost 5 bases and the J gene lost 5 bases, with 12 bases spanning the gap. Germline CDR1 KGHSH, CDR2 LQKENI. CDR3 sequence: CASSTSGETEAFF. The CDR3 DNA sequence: TGTGCCAGCTCAACCTCAGGGGAAACTGAAGCTTTCTTT.

Here the CDR3 reads CSVPPVGGSYGYTF. The CDR3 region has the DNA TGCAGCGTTCCCCCGGTGGGGGGGTCCTATGGCTACACCTTC. This sequence joins TRBV29-1 and TRBJ1-2; D may be TRBD1 (5 bases). CDR1 and CDR2 (germline): SQVTM, ANQGSEA. The CDR3 has 14 residues. V was clipped by 5 bases and J by 4 bases, with 17 bases between them.

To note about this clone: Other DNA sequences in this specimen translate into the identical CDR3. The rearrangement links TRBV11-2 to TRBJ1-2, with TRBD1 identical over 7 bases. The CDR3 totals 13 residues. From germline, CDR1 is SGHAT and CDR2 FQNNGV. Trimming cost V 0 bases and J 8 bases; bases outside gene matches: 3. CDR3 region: CASSLDRGRGYTF. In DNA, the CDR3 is TGTGCCAGCAGCTTAGATAGGGGGCGGGGCTACACCTTC. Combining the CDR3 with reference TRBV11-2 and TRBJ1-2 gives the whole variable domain EAGVAQSPRYKIIEKRQSVAFWCNPISGHATLYWYQQILGQGPKLLIQFQNNGVVDDSQLPKDRFSAERLKGVDSTLKIQPAKLEDSAVYLCASSLDRGRGYTFGSGTRLTVV.

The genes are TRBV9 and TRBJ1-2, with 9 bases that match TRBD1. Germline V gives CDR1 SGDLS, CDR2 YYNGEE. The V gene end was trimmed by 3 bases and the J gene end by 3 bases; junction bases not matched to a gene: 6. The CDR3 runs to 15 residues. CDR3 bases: TGTGCCAGCAGCGCAGGGACAGGGCGCCACTATGGCTACACCTTC. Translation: CASSAGTGRHYGYTF. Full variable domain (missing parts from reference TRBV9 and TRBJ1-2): DSGVTQTPKHLITATGQRVTLRCSPRSGDLSVYWYQQSLDQGLQFLIQYYNGEERAKGNILERFSAQQFPDLHSELNLSSLELGDSALYFCASSAGTGRHYGYTFGSGTRLTVV.

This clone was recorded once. The CDR3 loop reads CASSSSTGGYTEAFF. The CDR3 coding sequence is TGCGCCAGCAGCTCTTCGACAGGGGGCTATACTGAAGCTTTCTTT. The chain couples TRBV5-1 to TRBJ1-1, with TRBD1 matching over 10 bases. Germline V gene sequence: CDR1 SGHRS, CDR2 YFSETQ. V lost 3 bases and J lost 5; bases outside the gene matches: 7. The CDR3 spans 15 residues.

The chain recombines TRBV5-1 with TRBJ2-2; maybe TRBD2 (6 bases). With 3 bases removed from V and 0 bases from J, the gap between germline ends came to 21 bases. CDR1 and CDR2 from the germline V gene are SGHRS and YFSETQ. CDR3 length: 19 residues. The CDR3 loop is CASSSGGLGSVTNTGELFF. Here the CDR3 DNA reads TGCGCCAGCAGCTCCGGGGGTCTCGGATCTGTTACGAACACCGGGGAGCTGTTTTTT.

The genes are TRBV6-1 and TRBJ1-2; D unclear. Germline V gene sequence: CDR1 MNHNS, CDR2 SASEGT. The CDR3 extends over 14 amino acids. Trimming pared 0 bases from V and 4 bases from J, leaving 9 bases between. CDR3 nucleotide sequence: TGTGCCAGCAGTGAAGCGTTGGCCACCTATGGCTACACCTTC. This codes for CASSEALATYGYTF.

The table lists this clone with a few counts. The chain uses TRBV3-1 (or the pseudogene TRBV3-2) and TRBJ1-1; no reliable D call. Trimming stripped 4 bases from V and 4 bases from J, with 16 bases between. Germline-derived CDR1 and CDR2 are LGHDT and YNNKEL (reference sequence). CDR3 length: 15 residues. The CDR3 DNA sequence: TGTGCCAGCAGCCGCCCGGGGTCTCAGAGCACTGAAGCTTTCTTT. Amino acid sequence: CASSRPGSQSTEAFF.

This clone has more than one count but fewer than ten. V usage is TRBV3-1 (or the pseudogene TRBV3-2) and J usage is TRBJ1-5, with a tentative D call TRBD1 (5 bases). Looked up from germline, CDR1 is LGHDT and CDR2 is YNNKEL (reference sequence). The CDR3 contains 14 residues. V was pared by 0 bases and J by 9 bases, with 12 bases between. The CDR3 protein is CASSQEGGMGPQHF. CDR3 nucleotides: TGTGCCAGCAGCCAAGAGGGGGGGATGGGGCCCCAGCATTTT.

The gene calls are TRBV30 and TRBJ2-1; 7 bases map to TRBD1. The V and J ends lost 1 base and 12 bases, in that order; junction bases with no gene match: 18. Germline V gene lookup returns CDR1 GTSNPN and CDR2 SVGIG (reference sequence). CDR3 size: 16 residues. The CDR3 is CAWSALRDSPSDGQFF. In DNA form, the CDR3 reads TGTGCCTGGAGTGCGCTCCGGGACAGTCCCAGCGATGGGCAGTTCTTC.

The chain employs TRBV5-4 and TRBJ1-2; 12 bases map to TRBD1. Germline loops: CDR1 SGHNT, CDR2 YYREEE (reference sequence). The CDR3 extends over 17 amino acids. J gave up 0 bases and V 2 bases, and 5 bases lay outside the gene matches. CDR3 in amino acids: CASSLGTGGVANYGYTF. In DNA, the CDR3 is TGTGCCAGCAGCTTAGGGACAGGGGGCGTAGCTAACTATGGCTACACCTTC.

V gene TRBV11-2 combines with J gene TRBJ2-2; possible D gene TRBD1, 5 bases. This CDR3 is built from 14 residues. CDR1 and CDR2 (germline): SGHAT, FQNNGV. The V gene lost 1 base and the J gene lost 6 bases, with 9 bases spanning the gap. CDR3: CASSLGRASGELFF. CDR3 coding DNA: TGTGCCAGCAGCTTAGGCAGGGCGTCCGGGGAGCTGTTTTTT.

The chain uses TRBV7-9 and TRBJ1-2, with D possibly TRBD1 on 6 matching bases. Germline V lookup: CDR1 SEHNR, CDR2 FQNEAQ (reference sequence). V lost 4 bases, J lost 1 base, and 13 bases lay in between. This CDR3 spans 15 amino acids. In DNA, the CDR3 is TGTGCCAGCAGCTCAACGGGACAAAGTAACTATGGCTACACCTTC. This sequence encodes CASSSTGQSNYGYTF.

CDR3 DNA: TGTGCCAGCAGTTACGCCTGGCGGGGGCCGGAAGATACGCAGTATTTT. Translated: CASSYAWRGPEDTQYF. V usage is TRBV6-2 or TRBV6-3 and J usage is TRBJ2-3; D may be TRBD2 (7 bases). CDR1 and CDR2 from the germline V gene are MNHEY and SVGEGT. The CDR3 spans 16 residues. Trimming shortened V by 2 bases and J by 5 bases, and 17 bases separated the two germline ends.

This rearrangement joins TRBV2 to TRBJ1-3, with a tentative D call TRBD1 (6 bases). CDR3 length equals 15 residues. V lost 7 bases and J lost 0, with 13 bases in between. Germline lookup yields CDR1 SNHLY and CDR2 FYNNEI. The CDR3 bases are TGTGCCAGCACCTTGGGGGGGCTCTCTGGAAACACCATATATTTT. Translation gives CASTLGGLSGNTIYF.

CDR3 region: CASRGSQLRDTQYF. The DNA for the CDR3 is TGTGCCAGCCGAGGGTCGCAGTTGAGAGATACGCAGTATTTT. V gene TRBV7-9 combines with J gene TRBJ2-3, with D possibly matching TRBD2 (5 bases). Trimming removed 8 bases from V and 5 bases from J, with 17 bases in between. Germline CDR1 SEHNR, CDR2 FQNEAQ (reference sequence). The CDR3 has 14 residues.

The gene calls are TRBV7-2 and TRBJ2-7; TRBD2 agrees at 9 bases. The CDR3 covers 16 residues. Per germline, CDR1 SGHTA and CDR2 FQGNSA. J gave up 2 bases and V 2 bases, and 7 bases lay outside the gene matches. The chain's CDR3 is CASSLWSGLATYEQYF. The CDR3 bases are TGTGCCAGCAGCTTATGGTCCGGACTAGCGACCTACGAGCAGTACTTC.

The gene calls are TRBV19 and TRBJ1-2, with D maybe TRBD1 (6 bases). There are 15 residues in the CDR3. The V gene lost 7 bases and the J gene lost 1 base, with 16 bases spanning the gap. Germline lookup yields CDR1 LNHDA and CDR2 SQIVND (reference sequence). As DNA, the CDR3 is TGTGCCAGTACCGTCCGGACAGAACATAACTATGGCTACACCTTC. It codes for CASTVRTEHNYGYTF. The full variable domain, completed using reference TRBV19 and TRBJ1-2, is DGGITQSPKYLFRKEGQNVTLSCEQNLNHDAMYWYRQDPGQGLRLIYYSQIVNDFQKGDIAEGYSVSREKKESFPLTVTSAQKNPTAFYLCASTVRTEHNYGYTFGSGTRLTVV.

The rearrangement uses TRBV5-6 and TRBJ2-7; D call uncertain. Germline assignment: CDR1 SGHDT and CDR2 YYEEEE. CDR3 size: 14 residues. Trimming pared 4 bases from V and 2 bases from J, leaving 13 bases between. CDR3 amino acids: CASSLRVPPYEQYF. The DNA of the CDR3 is TGTGCCAGCAGCCTCCGGGTCCCCCCCTACGAGCAGTACTTC.

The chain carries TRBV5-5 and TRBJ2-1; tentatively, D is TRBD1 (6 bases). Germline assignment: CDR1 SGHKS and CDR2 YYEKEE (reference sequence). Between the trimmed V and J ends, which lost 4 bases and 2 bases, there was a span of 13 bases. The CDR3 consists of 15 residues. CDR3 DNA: TGTGCCAGCAGCCCGGGACACCGGACCTACAATGAGCAGTTCTTC. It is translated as CASSPGHRTYNEQFF.

The DNA of the CDR3 is TGTGCCAGCTCCTGGACAGGGGGAGGGTACGAGCAGTACTTC. It codes for CASSWTGGGYEQYF. J is TRBJ2-7 and V is TRBV11-2; 10 nucleotides line up with TRBD1. V lost 8 bases, J lost 4 bases, and 8 bases stayed unmatched. The CDR3 consists of 14 residues. CDR1 is SGHAT, CDR2 FQNNGV, per germline.

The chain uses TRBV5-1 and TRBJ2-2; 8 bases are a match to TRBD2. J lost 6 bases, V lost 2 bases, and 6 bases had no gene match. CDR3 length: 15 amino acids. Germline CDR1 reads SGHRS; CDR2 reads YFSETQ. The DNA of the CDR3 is TGCGCCAGCAGCTTCTTAGCGGGGACTTCCGGGGAGCTGTTTTTT. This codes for CASSFLAGTSGELFF.

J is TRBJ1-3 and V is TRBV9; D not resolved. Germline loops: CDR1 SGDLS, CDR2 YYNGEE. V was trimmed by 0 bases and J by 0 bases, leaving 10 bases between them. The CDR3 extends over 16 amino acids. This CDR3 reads CASSVGATLSGNTIYF. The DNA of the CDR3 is TGTGCCAGCAGCGTAGGGGCGACACTCTCTGGAAACACCATATATTTT.

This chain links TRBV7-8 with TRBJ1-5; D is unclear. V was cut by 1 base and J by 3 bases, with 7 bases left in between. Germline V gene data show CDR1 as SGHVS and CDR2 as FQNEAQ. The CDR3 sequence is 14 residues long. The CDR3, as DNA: TGTGCCAGCAGCTTAGGAGGGTACAATCAGCCCCAGCATTTT. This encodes CASSLGGYNQPQHF. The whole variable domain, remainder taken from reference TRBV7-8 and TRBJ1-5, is GAGVSQSPRYKVAKRGQDVALRCDPISGHVSLFWYQQALGQGPEFLTYFQNEAQLDKSGLPSDRFFAERPEGSVSTLKIQRTQQEDSAVYLCASSLGGYNQPQHFGDGTRLSIL.